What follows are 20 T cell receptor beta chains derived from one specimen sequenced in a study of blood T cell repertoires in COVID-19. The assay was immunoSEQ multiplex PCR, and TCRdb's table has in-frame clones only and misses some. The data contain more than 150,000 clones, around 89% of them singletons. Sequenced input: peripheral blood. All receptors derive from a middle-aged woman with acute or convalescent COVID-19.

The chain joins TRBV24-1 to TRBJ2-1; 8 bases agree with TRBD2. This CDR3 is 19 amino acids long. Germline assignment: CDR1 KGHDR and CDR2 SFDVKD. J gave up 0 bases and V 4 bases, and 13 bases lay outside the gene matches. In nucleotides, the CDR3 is TGTGCCACCAGTGACAAGCGGGGGCCCTTCTCGAGCTCCTACAATGAGCAGTTCTTC. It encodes CATSDKRGPFSSSYNEQFF.

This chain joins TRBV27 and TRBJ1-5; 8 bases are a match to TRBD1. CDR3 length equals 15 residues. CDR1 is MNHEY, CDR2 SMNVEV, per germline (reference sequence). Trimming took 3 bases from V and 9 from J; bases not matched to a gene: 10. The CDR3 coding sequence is TGTGCCAGCAGTTTCATGGGAGATGGGACAGGGCCCCAGCATTTT. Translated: CASSFMGDGTGPQHF.

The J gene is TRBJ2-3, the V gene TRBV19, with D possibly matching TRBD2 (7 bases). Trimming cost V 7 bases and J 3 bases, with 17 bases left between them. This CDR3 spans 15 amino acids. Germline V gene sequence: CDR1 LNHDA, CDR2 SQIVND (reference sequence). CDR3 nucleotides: TGTGCCAGTAAGCCCCACGGGGGGCGAACAGATACGCAGTATTTT. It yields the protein CASKPHGGRTDTQYF.

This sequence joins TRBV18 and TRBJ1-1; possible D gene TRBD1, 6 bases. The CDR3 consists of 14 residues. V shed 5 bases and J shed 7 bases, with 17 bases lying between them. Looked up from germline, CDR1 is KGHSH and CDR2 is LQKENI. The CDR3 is CASSASGTTFEAFF. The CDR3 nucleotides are TGTGCCAGCTCAGCTTCCGGGACAACCTTTGAAGCTTTCTTT.

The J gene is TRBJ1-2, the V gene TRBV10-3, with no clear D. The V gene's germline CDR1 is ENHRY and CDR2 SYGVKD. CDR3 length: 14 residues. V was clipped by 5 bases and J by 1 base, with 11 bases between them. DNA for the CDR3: TGTGCCATCAGTCCAGGAAGCTTTAACTATGGCTACACCTTC. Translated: CAISPGSFNYGYTF.

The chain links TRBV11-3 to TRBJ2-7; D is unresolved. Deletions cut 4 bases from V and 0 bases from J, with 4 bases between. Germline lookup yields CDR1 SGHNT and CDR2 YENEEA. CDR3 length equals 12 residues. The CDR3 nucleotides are TGTGCCAGCAGCTCCAGCTCCTACGAGCAGTACTTC. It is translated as CASSSSSYEQYF.

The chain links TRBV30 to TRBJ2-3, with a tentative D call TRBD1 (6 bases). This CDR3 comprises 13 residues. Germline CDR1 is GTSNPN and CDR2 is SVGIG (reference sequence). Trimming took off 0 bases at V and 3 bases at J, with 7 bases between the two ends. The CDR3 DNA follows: TGTGCCTGGAGTGTTACAGGGACAGATACGCAGTATTTT. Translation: CAWSVTGTDTQYF. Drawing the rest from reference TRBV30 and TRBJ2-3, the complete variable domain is SQTIHQWPATLVQPVGSPLSLECTVEGTSNPNLYWYRQAAGRGLQLLFYSVGIGQISSEVPQNLSASRPQDRQFILSSKKLLLSDSGFYLCAWSVTGTDTQYFGPGTRLTVL.

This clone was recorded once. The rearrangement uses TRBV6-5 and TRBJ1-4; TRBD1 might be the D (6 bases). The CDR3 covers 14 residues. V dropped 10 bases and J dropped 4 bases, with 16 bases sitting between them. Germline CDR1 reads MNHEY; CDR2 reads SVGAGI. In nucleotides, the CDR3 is TGTGCCACGAACTCCCGGGACAATAATGAAAAACTGTTTTTT. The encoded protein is CATNSRDNNEKLFF.

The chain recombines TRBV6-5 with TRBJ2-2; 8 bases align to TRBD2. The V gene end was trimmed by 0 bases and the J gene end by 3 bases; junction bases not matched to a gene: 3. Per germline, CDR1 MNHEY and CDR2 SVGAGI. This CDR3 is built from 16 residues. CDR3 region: CASSYSSGGYTGELFF. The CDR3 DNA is TGTGCCAGCAGTTACTCCAGCGGGGGATACACCGGGGAGCTGTTTTTT.

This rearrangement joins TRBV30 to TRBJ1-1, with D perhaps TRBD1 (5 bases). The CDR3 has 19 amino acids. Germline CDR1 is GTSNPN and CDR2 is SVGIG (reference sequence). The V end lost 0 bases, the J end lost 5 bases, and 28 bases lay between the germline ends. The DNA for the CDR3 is TGTGCCTGGAGTGTACGGCAGCCCTTATCGGCGCAGGGCTCAACTGAAGCTTTCTTT. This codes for CAWSVRQPLSAQGSTEAFF.

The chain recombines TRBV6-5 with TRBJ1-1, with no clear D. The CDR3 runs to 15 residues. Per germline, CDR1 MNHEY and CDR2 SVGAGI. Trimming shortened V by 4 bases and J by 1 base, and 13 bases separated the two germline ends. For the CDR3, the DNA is TGTGCCAGCAGTTTAGAGGGCTGGGGGAACACTGAAGCTTTCTTT. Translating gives CASSLEGWGNTEAFF.

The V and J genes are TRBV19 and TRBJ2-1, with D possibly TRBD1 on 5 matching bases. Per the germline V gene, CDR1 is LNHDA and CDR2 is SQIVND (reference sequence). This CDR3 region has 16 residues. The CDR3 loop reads CASQSGAKGKNNEQFF. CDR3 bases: TGTGCTTCGCAAAGTGGGGCTAAGGGGAAGAACAATGAGCAGTTCTTC.

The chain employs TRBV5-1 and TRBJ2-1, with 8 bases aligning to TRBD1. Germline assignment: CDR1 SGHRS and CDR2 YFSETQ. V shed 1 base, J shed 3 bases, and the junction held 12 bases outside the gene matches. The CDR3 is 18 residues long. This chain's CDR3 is CASSLYDSRTGNYNEQFF. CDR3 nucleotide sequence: TGCGCCAGCAGCTTGTACGATTCTAGGACAGGGAACTACAATGAGCAGTTCTTC.

The CDR3 DNA reads as TGTGCCAGCACCCCGGGACTAGCAATGTACGAGCAGTACTTC. Translating it yields CASTPGLAMYEQYF. This chain links TRBV6-5 with TRBJ2-7; TRBD2 aligns across 9 bases. Germline V gene data show CDR1 as MNHEY and CDR2 as SVGAGI. The CDR3 is 14 residues long. V dropped 7 bases and J dropped 4; count of bases not matched to a gene: 8.

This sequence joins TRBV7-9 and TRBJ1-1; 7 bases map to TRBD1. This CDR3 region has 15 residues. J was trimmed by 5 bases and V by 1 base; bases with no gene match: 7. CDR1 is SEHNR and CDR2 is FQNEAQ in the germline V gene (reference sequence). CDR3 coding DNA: TGTGCCAGCAGCTTAGATACAGGGGTGAGGACTGAAGCTTTCTTT. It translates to CASSLDTGVRTEAFF.

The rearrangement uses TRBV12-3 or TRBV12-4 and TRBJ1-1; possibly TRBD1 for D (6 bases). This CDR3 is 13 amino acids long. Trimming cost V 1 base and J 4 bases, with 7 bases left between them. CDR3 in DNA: TGTGCCAGCAGTTTAGGGGGGCCCACTGAAGCTTTCTTT. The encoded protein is CASSLGGPTEAFF.

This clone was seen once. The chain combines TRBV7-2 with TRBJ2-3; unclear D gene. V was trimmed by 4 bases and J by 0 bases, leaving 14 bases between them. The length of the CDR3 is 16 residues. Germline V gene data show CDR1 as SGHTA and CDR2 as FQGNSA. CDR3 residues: CASSSSVVLSTDTQYF. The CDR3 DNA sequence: TGTGCCAGCAGCTCGTCCGTAGTCTTAAGCACAGATACGCAGTATTTT.

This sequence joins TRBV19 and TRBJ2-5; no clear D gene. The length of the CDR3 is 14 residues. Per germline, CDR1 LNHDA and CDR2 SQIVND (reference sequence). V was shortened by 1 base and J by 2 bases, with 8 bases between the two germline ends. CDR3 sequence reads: CASSIALRQETQYF. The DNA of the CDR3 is TGTGCCAGTAGTATAGCCCTGCGACAAGAGACCCAGTACTTC.

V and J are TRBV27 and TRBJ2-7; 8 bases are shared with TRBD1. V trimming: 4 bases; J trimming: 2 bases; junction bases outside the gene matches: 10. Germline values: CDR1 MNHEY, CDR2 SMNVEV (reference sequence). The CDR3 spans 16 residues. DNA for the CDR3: TGTGCCAGCAGTTGGGGACAGGAACCACCCACCTACGAGCAGTACTTC. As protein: CASSWGQEPPTYEQYF.

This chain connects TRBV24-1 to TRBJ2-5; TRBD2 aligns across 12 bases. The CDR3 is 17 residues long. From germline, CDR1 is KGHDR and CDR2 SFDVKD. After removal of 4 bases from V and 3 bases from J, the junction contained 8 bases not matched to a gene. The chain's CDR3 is CATSDPGLAGIKETQYF. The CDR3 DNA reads TGTGCCACCAGTGACCCCGGACTAGCGGGAATAAAAGAGACCCAGTACTTC.